This record concerns one T cell receptor beta chain sequence. All CD4+ cells other than CD45RA+CCR7+CD95- naive cells were sorted as memory, over 98% pure. Total CD4+ T cells and monocytes came from CD4/CD14 microbead positive selection. Sorting first excluded CD8+, CD14+, CD16+, CD56+, CD19+ and CD25-bright cells. Ex vivo total memory CD4+ cells were sequenced at deep level. The method was immunoSEQ multiplex PCR; TCRdb's version includes in-frame clones alone and lacks a portion of them. The repertoire holds some 30,000 clones, with about 80% as singletons. This record belongs to a study of human CD4 T cells and Enterobacteriaceae. CDR1 and CDR2 (germline): PRHDT, FYEKMQ (reference sequence). Trimming cost V 4 bases and J 2 bases, with 11 bases left between them. The CDR3 has 14 residues.

The genes are TRBV13 and TRBJ1-1; D unresolved. The source of this sequence is a human donor in good health. The sequencing sample was made of memory CD4+ T cells from blood. The CDR3 nucleotides read TGTGCCAGCAGCTCCGGCAGACTCAACACTGAAGCTTTCTTT. This translates into CASSSGRLNTEAFF.